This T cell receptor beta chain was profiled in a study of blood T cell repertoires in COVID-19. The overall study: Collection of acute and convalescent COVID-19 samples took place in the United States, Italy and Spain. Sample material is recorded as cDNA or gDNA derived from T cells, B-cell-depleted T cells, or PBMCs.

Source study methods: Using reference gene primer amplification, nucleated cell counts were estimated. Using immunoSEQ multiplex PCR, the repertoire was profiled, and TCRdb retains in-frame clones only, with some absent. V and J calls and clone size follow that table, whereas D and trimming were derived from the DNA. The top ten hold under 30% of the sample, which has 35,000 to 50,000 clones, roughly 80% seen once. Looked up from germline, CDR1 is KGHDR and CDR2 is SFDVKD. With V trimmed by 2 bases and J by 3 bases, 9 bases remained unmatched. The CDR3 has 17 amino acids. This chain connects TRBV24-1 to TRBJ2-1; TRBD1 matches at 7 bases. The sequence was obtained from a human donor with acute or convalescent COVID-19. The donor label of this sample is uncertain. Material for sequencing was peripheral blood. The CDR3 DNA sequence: TGTGCCACCAGTGATTCGGCCCCGACAGGGAGCTACAATGAGCAGTTCTTC. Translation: CATSDSAPTGSYNEQFF.